This T cell receptor (beta chain) was identified during a study of cytomegalovirus exposure and HLA in healthy donors. Overall study findings and caveats: By a later analysis, the bulk of CMV-associated TCR beta chains appeared HLA-restricted. Productive status was seen about 87% or about 30% of the time for most TCR beta V segments in an earlier analysis. What was likely a sequencing artifact was a cluster of highly shared sequence variants. Some TCR beta chains (more than 150 of them) were listed as cytomegalovirus-associated.

A remark on this clone: Antigen: not known.

J gave up 0 bases and V 1 base, and 8 bases lay outside the gene matches. Germline V gene sequence: CDR1 SGDLS, CDR2 YYNGEE. The CDR3 is made up of 17 amino acids. Amplification used 60 Vbeta primers and 13 Jbeta primers. Profiled with immunoSEQ multiplex PCR; TCRdb holds only in-frame clones, not every one. The sample yields 130,000 to 150,000 clones, roughly four fifths seen once. Sample: PBMCs. The receptor was isolated from a woman aged 45 to 65 in good health and CMV-seropositive. The J gene is TRBJ1-2, the V gene TRBV9, with 8 bases that match TRBD1. The CDR3 nucleotides read TGTGCCAGCAGCGTACTGGACAGGGACTACTCTAACTATGGCTACACCTTC. This translates into CASSVLDRDYSNYGYTF. The full variable domain, completed using reference TRBV9 and TRBJ1-2, is DSGVTQTPKHLITATGQRVTLRCSPRSGDLSVYWYQQSLDQGLQFLIQYYNGEERAKGNILERFSAQQFPDLHSELNLSSLELGDSALYFCASSVLDRDYSNYGYTFGSGTRLTVV.